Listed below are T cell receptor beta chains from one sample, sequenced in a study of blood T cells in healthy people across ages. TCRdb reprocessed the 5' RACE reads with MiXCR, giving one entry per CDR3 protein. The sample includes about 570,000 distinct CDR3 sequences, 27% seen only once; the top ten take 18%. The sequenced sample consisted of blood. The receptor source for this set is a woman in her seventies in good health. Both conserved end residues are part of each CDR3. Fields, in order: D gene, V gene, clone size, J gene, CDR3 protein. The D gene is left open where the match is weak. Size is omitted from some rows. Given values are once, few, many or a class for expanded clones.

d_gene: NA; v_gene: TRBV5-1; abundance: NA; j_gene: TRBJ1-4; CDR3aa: CASTAGPTNEKLFF
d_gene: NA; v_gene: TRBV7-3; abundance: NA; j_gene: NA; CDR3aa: CASSLLQGLYNEQFF
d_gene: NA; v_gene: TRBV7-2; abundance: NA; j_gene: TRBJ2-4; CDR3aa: CASSFSGLNIQYF
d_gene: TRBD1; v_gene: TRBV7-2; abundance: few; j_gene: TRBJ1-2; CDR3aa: CASSRTGGAYGYTF
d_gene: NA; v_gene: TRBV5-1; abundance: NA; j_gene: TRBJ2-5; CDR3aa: CASMGPGGETQYF
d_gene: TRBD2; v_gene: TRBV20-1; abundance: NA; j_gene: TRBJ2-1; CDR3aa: CSARVVDGRDSYNEQFF
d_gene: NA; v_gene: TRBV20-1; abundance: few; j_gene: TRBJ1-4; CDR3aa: CSARDEGTAEKLFF
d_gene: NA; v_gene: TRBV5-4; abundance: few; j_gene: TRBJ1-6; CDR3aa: CASSSVRGNSPLHF
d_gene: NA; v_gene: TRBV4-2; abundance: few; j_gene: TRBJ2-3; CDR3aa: CASSQHADTQYF
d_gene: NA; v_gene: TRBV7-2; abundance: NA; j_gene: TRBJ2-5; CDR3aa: CASSLEGTAFKYF
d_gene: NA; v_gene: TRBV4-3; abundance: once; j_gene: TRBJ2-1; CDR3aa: CASSHRNEQFF
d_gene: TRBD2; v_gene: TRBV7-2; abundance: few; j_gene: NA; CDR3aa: CASSSGLGSFNEQFF
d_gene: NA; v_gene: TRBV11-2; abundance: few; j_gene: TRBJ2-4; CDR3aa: CASSSDPGIAKNIQYF
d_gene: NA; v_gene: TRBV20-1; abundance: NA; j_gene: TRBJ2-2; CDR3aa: CSARAVGGQNTGELFF
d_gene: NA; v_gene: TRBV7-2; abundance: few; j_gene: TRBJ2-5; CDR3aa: CASSLGRAFKFF
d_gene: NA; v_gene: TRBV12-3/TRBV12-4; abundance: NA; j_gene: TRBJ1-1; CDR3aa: CASIKIGGPNTEAFF
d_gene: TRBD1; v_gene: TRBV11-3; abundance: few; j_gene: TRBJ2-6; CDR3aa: CASSLYGTGASGANVLTF
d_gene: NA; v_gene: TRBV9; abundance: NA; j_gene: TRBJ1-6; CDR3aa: CASTSGTNNSPLHF
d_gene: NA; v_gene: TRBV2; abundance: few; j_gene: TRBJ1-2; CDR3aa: CASILQVAEGYTF
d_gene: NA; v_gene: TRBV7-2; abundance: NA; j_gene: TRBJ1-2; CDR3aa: CASSLTANYGYTF
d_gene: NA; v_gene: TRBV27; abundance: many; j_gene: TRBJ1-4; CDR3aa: CASSLRDTNEKLFF
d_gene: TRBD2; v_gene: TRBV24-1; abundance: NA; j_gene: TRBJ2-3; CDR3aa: CATSDPGRGYTQYF
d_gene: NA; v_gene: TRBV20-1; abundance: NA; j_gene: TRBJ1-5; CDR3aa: CSASKSENQPQHF
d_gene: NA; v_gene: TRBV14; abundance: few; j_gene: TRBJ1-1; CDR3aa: CASSPYEGGAFF
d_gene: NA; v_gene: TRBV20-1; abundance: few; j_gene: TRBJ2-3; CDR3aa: CSARGRGAASTDTQYF
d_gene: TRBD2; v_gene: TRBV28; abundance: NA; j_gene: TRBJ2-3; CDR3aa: CASSSPGAGKRDTQYF
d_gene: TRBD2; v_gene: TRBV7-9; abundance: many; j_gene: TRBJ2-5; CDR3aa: CASSLAAGGLVQETQYF
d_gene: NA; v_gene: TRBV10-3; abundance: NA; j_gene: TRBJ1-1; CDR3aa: CAISGGRTNTDAFF
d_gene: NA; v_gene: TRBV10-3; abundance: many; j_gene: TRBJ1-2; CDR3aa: CAISDMGAGGYTF
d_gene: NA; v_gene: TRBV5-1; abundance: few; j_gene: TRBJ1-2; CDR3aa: CASSIQGRGDGYTF
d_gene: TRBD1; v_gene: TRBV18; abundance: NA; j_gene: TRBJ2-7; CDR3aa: CASSPAGGVEQYF
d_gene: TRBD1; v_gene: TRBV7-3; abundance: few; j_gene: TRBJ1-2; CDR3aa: CASSQNGDRNYGYTF
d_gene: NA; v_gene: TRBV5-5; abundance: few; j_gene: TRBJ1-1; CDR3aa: CASSLGPKGGTEAYF
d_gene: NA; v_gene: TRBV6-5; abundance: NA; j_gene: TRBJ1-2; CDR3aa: CASSETGTYGYTF
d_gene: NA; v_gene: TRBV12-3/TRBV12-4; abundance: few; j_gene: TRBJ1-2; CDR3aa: CASRTSGTVIGYTF
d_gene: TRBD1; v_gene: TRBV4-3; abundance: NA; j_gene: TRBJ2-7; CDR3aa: CASSPFKGQGDEQYF
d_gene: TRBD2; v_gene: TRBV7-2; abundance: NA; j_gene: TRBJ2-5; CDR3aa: CASSLGPGGTQYF
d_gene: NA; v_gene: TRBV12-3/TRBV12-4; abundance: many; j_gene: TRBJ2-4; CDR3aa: CASSLVGDIQYF
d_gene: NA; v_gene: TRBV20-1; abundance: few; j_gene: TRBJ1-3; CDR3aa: CSASLSRGSGSGNTIYF
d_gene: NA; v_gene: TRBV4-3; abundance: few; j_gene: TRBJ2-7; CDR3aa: CASSRNRDRYYEQYF
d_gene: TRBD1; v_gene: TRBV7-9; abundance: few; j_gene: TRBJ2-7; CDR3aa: CASSAPQGASYEQYF
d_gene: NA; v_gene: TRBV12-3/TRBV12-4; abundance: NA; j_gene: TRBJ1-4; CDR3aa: CVSRGAGEKLFF
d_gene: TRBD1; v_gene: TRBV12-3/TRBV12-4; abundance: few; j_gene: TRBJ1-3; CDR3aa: CASNWGQGGNTIYF
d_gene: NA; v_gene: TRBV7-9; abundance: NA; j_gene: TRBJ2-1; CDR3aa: CASSLTFGGVDEQFF
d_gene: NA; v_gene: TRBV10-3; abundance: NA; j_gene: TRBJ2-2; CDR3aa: CAISEGENTGELFF
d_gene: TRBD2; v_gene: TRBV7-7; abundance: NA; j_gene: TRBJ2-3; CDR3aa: CASSPYSERGEMYF
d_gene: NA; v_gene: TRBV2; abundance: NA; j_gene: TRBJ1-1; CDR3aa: CASSLDTGYTEAFF
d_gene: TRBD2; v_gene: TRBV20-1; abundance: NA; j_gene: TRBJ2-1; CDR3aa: CSARDWERGFDNEQFF
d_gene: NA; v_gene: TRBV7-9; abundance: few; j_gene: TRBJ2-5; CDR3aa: CASSLEVKETQYF